This entry describes one T cell receptor beta chain. This specimen comes from a study of early T cells in non-severe SARS-CoV-2 infection. In the study overall: Bulk RNA isolated from unsorted whole blood underwent sequencing; chains were not paired.

Via MiXCR, TCRdb re-called the 5' RACE reads, giving one row per CDR3 protein. The repertoire holds 100,000 to 150,000 distinct CDR3 sequences, with under 15% as singletons. Germline V CDR1 and CDR2: ENHRY, SYGVKD. Germline trimming cut 3 bases from V and 10 bases from J; bases unmatched to any gene: 2. The CDR3 runs 11 residues. Sequencing input: whole blood. This chain links TRBV10-3 with TRBJ1-1; TRBD1 matches 7 bases. The sequence was obtained from an adult who was a healthcare worker with PCR-confirmed SARS-CoV-2 infection or an uninfected control (not recorded which). The CDR3 coding sequence is TGTGCCATCAGTGAAGGGGGCTTAGCTTTCTTT. Translating it yields CAISEGGLAFF.